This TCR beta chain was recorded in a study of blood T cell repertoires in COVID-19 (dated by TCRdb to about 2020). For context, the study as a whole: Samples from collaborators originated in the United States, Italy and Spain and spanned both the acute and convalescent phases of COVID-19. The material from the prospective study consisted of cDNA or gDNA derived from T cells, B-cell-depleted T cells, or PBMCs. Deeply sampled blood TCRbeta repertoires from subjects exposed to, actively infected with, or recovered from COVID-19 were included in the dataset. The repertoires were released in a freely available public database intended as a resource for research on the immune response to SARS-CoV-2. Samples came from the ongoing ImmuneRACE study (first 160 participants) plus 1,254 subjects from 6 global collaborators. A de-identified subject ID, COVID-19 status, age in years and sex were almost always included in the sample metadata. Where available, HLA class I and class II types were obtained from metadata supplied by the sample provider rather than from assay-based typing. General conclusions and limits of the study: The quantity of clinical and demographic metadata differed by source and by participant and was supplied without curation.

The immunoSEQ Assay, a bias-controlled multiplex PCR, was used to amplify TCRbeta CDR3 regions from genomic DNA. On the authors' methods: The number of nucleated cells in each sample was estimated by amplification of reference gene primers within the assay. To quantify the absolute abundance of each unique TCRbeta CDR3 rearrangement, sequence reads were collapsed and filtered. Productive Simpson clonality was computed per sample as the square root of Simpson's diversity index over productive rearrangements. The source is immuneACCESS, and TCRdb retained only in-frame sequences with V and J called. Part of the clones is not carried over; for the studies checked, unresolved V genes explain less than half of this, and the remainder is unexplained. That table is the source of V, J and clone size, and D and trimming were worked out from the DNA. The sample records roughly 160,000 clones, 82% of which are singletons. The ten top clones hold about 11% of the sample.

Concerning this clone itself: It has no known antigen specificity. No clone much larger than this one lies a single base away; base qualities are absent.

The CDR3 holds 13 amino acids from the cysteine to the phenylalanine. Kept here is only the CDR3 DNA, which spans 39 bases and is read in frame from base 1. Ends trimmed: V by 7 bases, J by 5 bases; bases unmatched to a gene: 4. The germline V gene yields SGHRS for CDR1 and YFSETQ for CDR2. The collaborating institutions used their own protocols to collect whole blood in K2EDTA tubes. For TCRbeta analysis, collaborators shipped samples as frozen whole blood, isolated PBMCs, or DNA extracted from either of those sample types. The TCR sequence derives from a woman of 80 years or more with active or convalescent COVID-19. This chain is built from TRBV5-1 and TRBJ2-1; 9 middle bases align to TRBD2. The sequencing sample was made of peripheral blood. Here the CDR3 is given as CASSGTSNNEQFF. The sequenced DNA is TGCGCCAGCTCTGGGACTAGCAACAATGAGCAGTTCTTC. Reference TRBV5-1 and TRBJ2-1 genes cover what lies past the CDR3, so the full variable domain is KAGVTQTPRYLIKTRGQQVTLSCSPISGHRSVSWYQQTPGQGLQFLFEYFSETQRNKGNFPGRFSGRQFSNSRSEMNVSTLELGDSALYLCASSGTSNNEQFFGPGTRLTVL.